The sequence of this T cell receptor beta chain was determined in a study of OX40 agonist ivuxolimab in advanced cancers. On the study more broadly: Ivuxolimab, an agonistic anti-OX40 (CD134) antibody, was given to patients.

Study-wide results and caveats: CD4+ and CD8+ T cells in blood underwent clonal expansion by week 6 at 0.1 to 3.0 mg/kg. Expanded clones were, on average, more numerous in CD8+ T cells than in CD4+. Partial responders treated at 0.1-3.0 mg/kg exhibited clonal expansion among the lowest measured.

Comments on this clone: The antigen is unknown.

The germline CDR1 and CDR2 sequences are SGHRS and YFSETQ. The V and J ends lost 1 base and 8 bases respectively, with 14 bases between them. The CDR3 contains 14 residues. The data were produced by immunoSEQ multiplex PCR, yet TCRdb's version contains in-frame clones alone and is incomplete. The data hold roughly 100,000 clones, with 80% to 90% observed a single time. The material sequenced was CD4+ or CD8+ T cells sorted from blood, taken in a trial of the OX40 agonist ivuxolimab. The TCR was taken from an adult with an advanced solid tumor such as melanoma, head and neck, liver or kidney cancer. This chain connects TRBV5-1 to TRBJ2-3; no firm D call. In DNA, the CDR3 is TGCGCCAGCAGCTTGTATTCGCGTCCGGGTACGCAGTATTTT. This encodes CASSLYSRPGTQYF. The full variable domain, in which reference TRBV5-1 and TRBJ2-3 provide the parts outside the CDR3, is KAGVTQTPRYLIKTRGQQVTLSCSPISGHRSVSWYQQTPGQGLQFLFEYFSETQRNKGNFPGRFSGRQFSNSRSEMNVSTLELGDSALYLCASSLYSRPGTQYFGPGTRLTVL.